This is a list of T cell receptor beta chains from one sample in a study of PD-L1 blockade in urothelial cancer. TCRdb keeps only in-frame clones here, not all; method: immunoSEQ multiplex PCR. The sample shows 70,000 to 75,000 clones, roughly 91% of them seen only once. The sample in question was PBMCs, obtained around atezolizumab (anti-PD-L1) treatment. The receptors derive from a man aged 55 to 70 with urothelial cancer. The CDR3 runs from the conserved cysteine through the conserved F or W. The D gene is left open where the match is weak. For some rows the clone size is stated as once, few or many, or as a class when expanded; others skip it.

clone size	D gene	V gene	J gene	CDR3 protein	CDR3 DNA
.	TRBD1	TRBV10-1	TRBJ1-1	CASSPGQYSEAFF	TGCGCCAGCAGTCCGGGACAGTATTCTGAAGCTTTCTTT
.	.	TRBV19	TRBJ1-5	CASNPRGGRNNQPQHF	TGTGCCAGTAACCCTCGGGGGGGGAGGAACAATCAGCCCCAGCATTTT
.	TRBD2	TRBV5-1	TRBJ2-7	CASSLLGTSGYEQYF	TGCGCCAGCAGCTTGCTCGGTACTAGCGGCTACGAGCAGTACTTC
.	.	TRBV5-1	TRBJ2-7	CASSFYQGGGAYEQYF	TGCGCCAGCAGCTTTTACCAGGGAGGGGGAGCCTACGAGCAGTACTTC
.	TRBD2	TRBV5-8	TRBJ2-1	CASSFLGTSGRASIEQFF	TGTGCCAGCAGCTTCCTAGGGACTAGCGGGAGGGCCAGTATTGAGCAGTTCTTC
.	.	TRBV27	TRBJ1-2	CASSLAGARGYTF	TGTGCCAGCAGTTTAGCGGGGGCGCGTGGCTACACCTTC
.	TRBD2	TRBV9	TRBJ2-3	CASSVAGAGVKQDTQYF	TGTGCCAGCAGCGTAGCTGGAGCGGGGGTAAAACAAGATACGCAGTATTTT
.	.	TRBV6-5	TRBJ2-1	CASSLTSNEQFF	TGTGCCAGCAGTCTTACTTCGAATGAGCAGTTCTTC
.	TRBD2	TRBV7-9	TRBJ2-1	CASSLQEAGGNEQFF	TGTGCCAGCAGCCTGCAGGAGGCGGGGGGCAATGAGCAGTTCTTC
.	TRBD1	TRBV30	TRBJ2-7	CAWATGTGIYEQYF	TGTGCCTGGGCCACCGGGACAGGGATCTACGAGCAGTACTTC
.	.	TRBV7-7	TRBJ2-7	CASSSRRTRVSYEQYF	TGTGCCAGCAGCTCGAGGAGGACCCGAGTCTCCTACGAGCAGTACTTC
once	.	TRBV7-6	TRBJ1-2	CASSQTGGTYGYTF	TGTGCCAGCAGCCAGACAGGTGGAACCTATGGCTACACCTTC
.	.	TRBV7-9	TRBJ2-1	CASSPPGNPYNEQFF	TGTGCCAGCAGCCCCCCCGGGAACCCCTACAATGAGCAGTTCTTC
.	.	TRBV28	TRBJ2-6	CASSPTGYGANVLTF	TGTGCCAGCAGTCCTACAGGGTACGGGGCCAACGTCCTGACTTTC
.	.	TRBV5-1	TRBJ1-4	CASSLAGERTNEKLFF	TGCGCCAGCAGCTTGGCAGGGGAAAGGACTAATGAAAAACTGTTTTTT
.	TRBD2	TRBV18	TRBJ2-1	CASSPAGGHNEQFF	TGTGCCAGCTCACCTGCGGGAGGTCACAATGAGCAGTTCTTC
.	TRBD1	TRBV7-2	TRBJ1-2	CASSSQPGQGNYGYTF	TGTGCCAGCAGCTCGCAACCGGGACAGGGTAACTATGGCTACACCTTC
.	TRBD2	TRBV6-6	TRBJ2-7	CASRPPSGRPEQYF	TGTGCCAGCAGGCCTCCTAGCGGGAGGCCCGAGCAGTACTTC
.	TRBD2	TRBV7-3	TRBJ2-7	CASSSRGTSGVNEQYF	TGTGCCAGCAGCTCGAGGGGGACTAGCGGGGTGAACGAGCAGTACTTC
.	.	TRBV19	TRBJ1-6	CASHAGQYNSPLHF	TGTGCCAGCCACGCTGGACAGTATAATTCACCCCTCCACTTT
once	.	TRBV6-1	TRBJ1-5	CASTPGRHVGQPQHF	TGTGCCAGCACTCCTGGGAGGCACGTCGGGCAGCCCCAGCATTTT
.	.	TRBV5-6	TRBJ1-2	CASSLRSGYGYTF	TGTGCCAGCAGCTTACGATCGGGCTATGGCTACACCTTC
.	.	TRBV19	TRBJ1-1	CASSPQPSQGEAFF	TGTGCCAGTAGCCCCCAGCCCTCCCAGGGTGAAGCTTTCTTT
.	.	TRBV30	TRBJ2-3	CAWSARQPSTDTQYF	TGTGCCTGGAGTGCCCGACAGCCTAGCACAGATACGCAGTATTTT
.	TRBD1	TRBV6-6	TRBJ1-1	CASRGWDRANTEAFF	TGTGCCAGCAGGGGATGGGACAGGGCAAACACTGAAGCTTTCTTT
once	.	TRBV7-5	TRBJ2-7	CARSLNGNYEQYF	TGTGCCAGAAGCTTGAACGGGAACTACGAGCAGTACTTC
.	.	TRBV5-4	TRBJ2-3	CASNRGASTDTQYF	TGTGCCAGCAATCGCGGGGCCTCGACAGATACGCAGTATTTT
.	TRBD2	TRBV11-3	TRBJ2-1	CASSLGLAGGYEQFF	TGTGCCAGCAGCTTAGGACTAGCGGGAGGTTATGAGCAGTTCTTC
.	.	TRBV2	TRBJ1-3	CASKREDSRNSGNTIYF	TGTGCCAGCAAGCGAGAGGACAGCAGAAACTCTGGAAACACCATATATTTT
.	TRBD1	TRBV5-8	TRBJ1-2	CASSLALTGFYGYTF	TGTGCCAGCAGCTTGGCCCTGACAGGGTTTTATGGCTACACCTTC
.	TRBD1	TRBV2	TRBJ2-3	CASSATRTGGIHGTDTQYF	TGTGCCAGCAGTGCCACAAGGACAGGGGGCATTCATGGCACAGATACGCAGTATTTT
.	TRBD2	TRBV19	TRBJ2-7	CASSIEPPGGSVREQYF	TGTGCCAGTAGTATAGAACCCCCGGGGGGATCAGTGCGGGAGCAGTACTTC
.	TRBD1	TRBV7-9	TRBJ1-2	CASSFDRVEGYTF	TGTGCCAGCAGCTTCGACAGGGTTGAGGGCTACACCTTC
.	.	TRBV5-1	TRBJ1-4	CASSLDGVGANEKLFF	TGCGCCAGCAGCTTGGACGGGGTTGGAGCTAATGAAAAACTGTTTTTT
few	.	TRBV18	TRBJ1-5	CASAPQGDNQPQHF	TGTGCCTCCGCCCCCCAAGGGGACAATCAGCCCCAGCATTTT
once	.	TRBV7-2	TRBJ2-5	CASLPSGISGQETQYF	TGTGCCAGCCTACCGTCAGGGATTTCCGGGCAAGAGACCCAGTACTTC
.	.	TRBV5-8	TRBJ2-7	CASSLGTSTLTYEQYF	TGTGCCAGCAGCCTCGGGACTTCTACCCTCACCTACGAGCAGTACTTC
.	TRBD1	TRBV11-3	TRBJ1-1	CASSLGQGGTTEAFF	TGTGCCAGCAGCCTTGGACAGGGGGGAACCACTGAAGCTTTCTTT
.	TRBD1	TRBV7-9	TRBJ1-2	CASTKGQEIYGYTF	TGTGCCAGCACCAAGGGACAGGAGATCTATGGCTACACCTTC
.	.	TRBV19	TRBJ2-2	CASSSPGKGRELFF	TGTGCCAGTAGTTCCCCAGGGAAGGGGCGGGAGCTGTTTTTT
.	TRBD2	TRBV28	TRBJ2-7	CASSSPGLGVEEQYF	TGTGCCAGCAGTTCTCCGGGACTAGGGGTCGAGGAGCAGTACTTC
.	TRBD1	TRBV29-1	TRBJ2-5	CSLQGDDETQYF	TGCAGCCTACAGGGGGACGATGAGACCCAGTACTTC
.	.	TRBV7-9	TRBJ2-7	CASSLSSISEQYF	TGTGCCAGCAGCTTATCTAGTATCAGCGAGCAGTACTTC
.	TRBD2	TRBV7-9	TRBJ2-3	CASSYSGSVGTDTQYF	TGTGCCAGCAGCTATAGCGGGAGCGTGGGCACAGATACGCAGTATTTT
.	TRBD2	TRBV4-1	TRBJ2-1	CASSPRVAGGLDEQFF	TGCGCCAGCAGCCCTAGGGTAGCGGGGGGTCTCGATGAGCAGTTCTTC
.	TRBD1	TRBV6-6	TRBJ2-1	CASNAGTGNFF	TGTGCCAGCAACGCCGGGACAGGGAATTTCTTC
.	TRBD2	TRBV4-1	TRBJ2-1	CASSQASGSSYNEQFF	TGCGCCAGCAGCCAAGCTAGCGGGAGCTCCTACAATGAGCAGTTCTTC
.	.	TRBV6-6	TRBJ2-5	CASRTQGRETQYF	TGTGCCAGCAGAACACAGGGTCGAGAGACCCAGTACTTC
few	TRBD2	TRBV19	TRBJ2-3	CASSQGTSGGTDTQYF	TGTGCCAGTAGTCAGGGAACTAGCGGGGGCACAGATACGCAGTATTTT
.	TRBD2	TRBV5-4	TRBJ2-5	CASSPGTSGGAEETQYF	TGTGCCAGCAGCCCCGGGACTAGCGGGGGGGCGGAAGAGACCCAGTACTTC